These 18 T cell receptor beta chains came from one sample sequenced in a study of cytotoxic CD8 clonotypes in ibrutinib-treated CLL. Some clones are missing from TCRdb's copy, which holds only in-frame ones; the method was immunoSEQ multiplex PCR. The top ten clones hold roughly an eighth of a sample with 150,000 to 200,000 clones, over 60% of them seen once. The specimen was PBMCs, collected after 24 months of ibrutinib treatment. These TCRs come from a human donor with chronic lymphocytic leukemia.

The V and J genes are TRBV25-1 and TRBJ1-1; D unresolved. CDR3 length: 11 residues. From germline, CDR1 is MGHDK and CDR2 SYGVNS. V gave up 7 bases and J gave up 3 bases, with 6 bases separating them. The DNA for the CDR3 is TGTGCCAGCACTAGCTACACTGAAGCTTTCTTT. Protein sequence: CASTSYTEAFF.

The rearrangement joins TRBV28 to TRBJ2-7; TRBD2 aligns across 7 bases. This CDR3 is built from 17 residues. The J segment lost 3 bases and the V segment lost 2 bases, leaving 13 bases of the junction unmatched. Germline CDR1 is MDHEN and CDR2 is SYDVKM. In DNA, the CDR3 is TGTGCCAGCAGTTTACCAATCCCGTCCGGCGGGAGCTACGAGCAGTACTTC. Its protein is CASSLPIPSGGSYEQYF. The complete variable domain, with remaining parts taken from reference TRBV28 and TRBJ2-7, reads DVKVTQSSRYLVKRTGEKVFLECVQDMDHENMFWYRQDPGLGLRLIYFSYDVKMKEKGDIPEGYSVSREKKERFSLILESASTNQTSMYLCASSLPIPSGGSYEQYFGPGTRLTVT.

This clone appeared a few times. V is TRBV5-4 and J is TRBJ2-3; possible D gene TRBD1, 6 bases. In germline, CDR1 is SGHNT, CDR2 YYREEE (reference sequence). The V end lost 0 bases, the J end lost 2 bases, and 10 bases lay between the germline ends. This CDR3 is built from 15 residues. Here the CDR3 reads CASSLGQATTDTQYF. CDR3 nucleotides: TGTGCCAGCAGCTTGGGACAGGCCACCACAGATACGCAGTATTTT.

V gene TRBV2 combines with J gene TRBJ2-5; possibly TRBD2 for D (6 bases). This CDR3 is 12 amino acids long. Germline V gene lookup returns CDR1 SNHLY and CDR2 FYNNEI. Trimming removed 6 bases at V and 2 bases at J, with 7 bases between. The CDR3 region is CASSGTQETQYF. Here the CDR3 DNA reads TGTGCCAGCAGCGGGACTCAAGAGACCCAGTACTTC.

The chain combines TRBV27 with TRBJ2-1, with D uncertain. Trimming took off 5 bases at V and 5 bases at J, with 10 bases between the two ends. The CDR3 has 13 amino acids. Germline V gene sequence: CDR1 MNHEY, CDR2 SMNVEV (reference sequence). This chain's CDR3 is CASSPGTDNEQFF. DNA of the CDR3: TGTGCCAGCAGTCCTGGAACCGACAATGAGCAGTTCTTC.

The chain employs TRBV28 and TRBJ2-7, with TRBD1 as a possible D gene (6 bases). CDR3 length: 15 amino acids. V dropped 2 bases and J dropped 5 bases, with 16 bases sitting between them. The germline CDR1 and CDR2 sequences are MDHEN and SYDVKM. CDR3 coding DNA: TGTGCCAGCAGTTTAAAATTTGACAGGAAAAACGAGCAGTACTTC. This encodes CASSLKFDRKNEQYF.

The rearrangement joins TRBV7-2 to TRBJ2-1; 8 bases map to TRBD2. The germline gives CDR1 SGHTA, CDR2 FQGNSA. Trimming cost V 2 bases and J 3 bases; bases outside gene matches: 3. The CDR3 is made up of 15 amino acids. The CDR3, as DNA: TGTGCCAGCAGCTTAATGGGACTAGGCTACAATGAGCAGTTCTTC. Amino acids: CASSLMGLGYNEQFF. The full variable domain, completed using reference TRBV7-2 and TRBJ2-1, is GAGVSQSPSNKVTEKGKDVELRCDPISGHTALYWYRQSLGQGLEFLIYFQGNSAPDKSGLPSDRFSAERTGGSVSTLTIQRTQQEDSAVYLCASSLMGLGYNEQFFGPGTRLTVL.

This chain links TRBV7-6 with TRBJ2-2, with 9 bases that match TRBD2. The J segment lost 4 bases and the V segment lost 1 base, leaving 4 bases of the junction unmatched. Germline CDR1 SGHVS, CDR2 FNYEAQ. The CDR3 totals 16 residues. The CDR3 is CASSLVAGVGTGELFF. Written as DNA, the CDR3 is TGTGCCAGCAGCTTAGTAGCGGGAGTGGGCACCGGGGAGCTGTTTTTT.

The chain carries TRBV21-1 and TRBJ1-3; the table's D call, TRBD1, has no DNA check behind it. TRBV21-1 is listed as a pseudogene. CDR3 length equals 15 residues. The CDR3 nucleotides read TGTGCCAGCAGCCCGCTTGGCCTCTCTGGAAACACCATATATTTT. Amino acids: CASSPLGLSGNTIYF.

Remarks on this clone: At one of its ends the junction is not consistent with the germline gene, which may arise from a read error. This sequence joins TRBV7-7 and TRBJ2-1, with 13 bases that match TRBD2. This CDR3 comprises 16 residues. Germline V gene lookup returns CDR1 SSHAT and CDR2 FNYEAQ (reference sequence). This CDR3 is CASSQTRTSGRNEQFF. CDR3 nucleotide sequence: TGTGCTAGCAGCCAGACCCGGACTAGCGGGAGAAATGAGCAGTTCTTC.

In DNA form, the CDR3 reads TGTGCCAGCAGTTTTGGACAGGGTGAAAAACTGTTTTTT. Its protein product is CASSFGQGEKLFF. The V gene is TRBV28, the J gene TRBJ1-4; 8 nucleotides agree with TRBD1. V lost 3 bases, J lost 7 bases, and 1 base stayed unmatched. The CDR3 contains 13 residues. Germline CDR1 and CDR2: MDHEN and SYDVKM.

The chain carries TRBV4-1 and TRBJ2-1; D remains ambiguous. The CDR3 extends over 12 amino acids. CDR1 and CDR2 from the germline V gene are MGHRA and YSYEKL. Trimming shortened V by 0 bases and J by 11 bases, and 8 bases separated the two germline ends. CDR3 sequence (DNA): TGCGCCAGCAGCCAAGATCGAAGTAAGCAGTTCTTC. Protein sequence: CASSQDRSKQFF.

V usage is TRBV4-3 and J usage is TRBJ2-7, with 11 bases identical to TRBD2. Germline V gene lookup returns CDR1 LGHNA and CDR2 YSLEER. V trimming: 4 bases; J trimming: 3 bases; junction bases outside the gene matches: 5. The CDR3 loop spans 15 amino acids. The CDR3 reads CASSLTSGDNYEQYF. The CDR3 DNA follows: TGCGCCAGCAGCCTGACTAGCGGGGACAACTACGAGCAGTACTTC.

This clone was observed once. The chain couples TRBV5-1 to TRBJ2-7; D uncertain. Between the trimmed V and J ends, which lost 2 bases and 7 bases, there was a span of 13 bases. The CDR3 has 13 amino acids. Germline CDR1 is SGHRS and CDR2 is YFSETQ. The CDR3 sequence: CASSLARLEEQYF. As DNA, the CDR3 is TGCGCCAGCAGCTTAGCCAGGCTTGAGGAGCAGTACTTC.

V usage is TRBV27 and J usage is TRBJ2-7; D may match TRBD1 or TRBD2 (5 bases each). Germline V CDR1 and CDR2: MNHEY, SMNVEV (reference sequence). V dropped 1 base and J dropped 0 bases, with 13 bases sitting between them. The CDR3 sequence is 16 residues long. CDR3 protein: CASSLYGGVSSYEQYF. CDR3 sequence (DNA): TGTGCCAGCAGTTTATATGGGGGTGTATCCTCCTACGAGCAGTACTTC.

This chain uses TRBV5-1 with TRBJ2-7, with D tentatively TRBD1 (5 bases). Germline values: CDR1 SGHRS, CDR2 YFSETQ. There are 14 residues in the CDR3. The V gene lost 0 bases and the J gene lost 5 bases, with 12 bases spanning the gap. CDR3 nucleotides: TGCGCCAGCAGCTTGGGTCAGGGTTCAGACGAGCAGTACTTC. Residues: CASSLGQGSDEQYF.

This clone was seen a handful of times. The gene calls are TRBV7-8 and TRBJ1-1; D remains ambiguous. The ends were cut back, 0 bases at V and 5 bases at J, with 7 bases in the middle. The CDR3 is 13 amino acids. Germline V lookup: CDR1 SGHVS, CDR2 FQNEAQ. The CDR3 sequence is CASSLAEGTEAFF. The CDR3 DNA is TGTGCCAGCAGCTTAGCGGAAGGGACTGAAGCTTTCTTT.

The rearrangement uses TRBV5-1 and TRBJ1-2; a weak D match, TRBD1 (6 bases). Per the germline V gene, CDR1 is SGHRS and CDR2 is YFSETQ. Trimming pared 0 bases from V and 7 bases from J, leaving 13 bases between. CDR3 size: 14 residues. CDR3 in amino acids: CASSLVAGDPGYTF. The CDR3 nucleotides are TGCGCCAGCAGCTTGGTAGCAGGGGACCCTGGCTACACCTTC.